This T cell receptor (beta chain) was sequenced for a study of cytomegalovirus exposure and HLA in healthy donors. Germline CDR1 is MGHDK and CDR2 is SYGVNS. The CDR3 sequence is 18 residues long. V lost 1 base to trimming and J lost 8 bases; unmatched junction nucleotides: 16. 13 Jbeta primers and 60 Vbeta primers were used for the PCR. Generated by immunoSEQ multiplex PCR, the TCRdb table keeps only in-frame clones and is missing some. The sample carries around 160,000 clones, 77% recorded once. Regarding this clone: The antigen is not known.

Study conclusions and caveats: Investigators reported around 150 TCR beta chains as tied to cytomegalovirus. In a later analysis, across HLA loci, associated TCR counts were highest for DRB1, lowest for HLA-C.

The chain combines TRBV25-1 with TRBJ2-1; 8 bases match TRBD2. What was sequenced was PBMCs. The receptor's source is a woman aged 40 to 50 in good health and CMV-seropositive. DNA of the CDR3: TGTGCCAGCAGTGAATCCGGGAACAAGCGGGAGACTTCTGATGAGCAGTTCTTC. Protein sequence: CASSESGNKRETSDEQFF.